The rows below give T cell receptor beta chains drawn from one sample of a study of blood T cell repertoires in COVID-19. Method: immunoSEQ multiplex PCR; TCRdb's copy keeps in-frame clones and lacks some. The table records about 250,000 clones, approximately 80% of them present only once. Sequencing was done on a sample of peripheral blood. Receptors were obtained from a man between 35 and 55 years old with acute or convalescent COVID-19. CDR3s include the opening cysteine and the closing phenylalanine or tryptophan. D genes are given only for firm matches. Only some rows state a clone size, as once, few, many or a class for expanded clones.

v_gene	d_gene	abundance	j_gene	CDR3aa	CDR3nt
TRBV29-1	.	.	TRBJ1-2	CSVEGVRTGNYGYTF	TGCAGCGTTGAGGGGGTTAGAACAGGGAACTATGGCTACACCTTC
TRBV28	.	once	TRBJ1-5	CASSLEQGMGHF	TGTGCCAGCAGTTTAGAGCAGGGAATGGGGCATTTT
TRBV7-9	.	.	TRBJ1-1	CASSLALAREAFF	TGTGCCAGCAGCTTAGCCCTGGCCCGTGAAGCTTTCTTT
TRBV3-1/TRBV3-2	.	once	TRBJ1-2	CASSQDRGDTGYTF	TGTGCCAGCAGCCAAGATCGGGGAGACACTGGCTACACCTTC
TRBV12-3/TRBV12-4	.	once	TRBJ1-5	CASSLRELQPQHF	TGTGCCAGCAGTTTGCGGGAGCTTCAGCCCCAGCATTTT
TRBV6-5	.	.	TRBJ1-2	CASTTEGDYGYTF	TGTGCCAGTACAACTGAGGGGGACTATGGCTACACCTTC
TRBV30	.	.	TRBJ1-3	CASERRTIYF	TGTGCCTCGGAGAGGCGGACCATATATTTT
TRBV19	.	once	TRBJ1-2	CASSMVGPYGYTF	TGTGCCAGTAGTATGGTCGGTCCCTATGGCTACACCTTC
TRBV27	.	.	TRBJ1-6	CASSLTERGGSYNSPLHF	TGTGCCAGCAGTTTAACCGAGAGGGGGGGCTCCTATAATTCACCCCTCCACTTT
TRBV6-5	TRBD1	.	TRBJ1-6	CASSLTDRPLHF	TGTGCCAGCAGTTTAACGGACAGGCCCCTCCACTTT
TRBV30	.	.	TRBJ1-2	CAWSRQLGYTF	TGTGCCTGGAGTCGACAGCTTGGCTACACCTTC
TRBV18	TRBD1	.	TRBJ1-3	CASSPTETGSGNTIYF	TGTGCCAGCTCACCGACCGAGACAGGGTCCGGAAACACCATATATTTT
TRBV18	.	.	TRBJ2-1	CASSPVAGSHNEQFF	TGTGCCAGCTCACCAGTTGCGGGATCACACAATGAGCAGTTCTTC
TRBV2	.	few	TRBJ1-2	CASSEWIRATTNYGYTF	TGTGCCAGCAGTGAATGGATCAGGGCTACAACTAACTATGGCTACACCTTC
TRBV6-2/TRBV6-3	TRBD2	.	TRBJ2-5	CASSYPSGAGRVETQYF	TGTGCCAGCAGTTACCCTAGCGGAGCGGGAAGAGTGGAGACCCAGTACTTC
TRBV5-1	TRBD2	.	TRBJ2-5	CASSLGASGRNSRETQYF	TGCGCCAGCAGCTTAGGGGCTAGCGGGAGGAATTCGCGAGAGACCCAGTACTTC
TRBV14	TRBD2	.	TRBJ2-5	CASSQHGGSSGSETQYF	TGTGCCAGCAGCCAACATGGGGGTTCTAGCGGGAGTGAGACCCAGTACTTC
TRBV18	TRBD1	.	TRBJ1-4	CASSRQGADEKLFF	TGTGCCAGCTCGCGACAGGGGGCGGATGAAAAACTGTTTTTT
TRBV7-9	.	.	TRBJ1-2	CASSLELTVVF	TGTGCCAGCAGCTTAGAACTCACAGTGGTCTTC
TRBV30	.	few	TRBJ2-6	CAWSSGGSGANVLTF	TGTGCCTGGAGTTCCGGGGGCTCTGGGGCCAACGTCCTGACTTTC
TRBV29-1	.	.	TRBJ2-7	CSVGSGGFGEQYF	TGCAGCGTTGGATCAGGAGGGTTCGGCGAGCAGTACTTC
TRBV3-1/TRBV3-2	.	.	TRBJ1-4	CASRPTTNEKLFF	TGTGCCAGCAGGCCTACAACTAATGAAAAACTGTTTTTT
TRBV30	TRBD1	.	TRBJ1-4	CAWSGGGRPNEKLFF	TGTGCCTGGAGTGGAGGGGGCAGGCCTAATGAAAAACTGTTTTTT
TRBV7-6	.	.	TRBJ2-7	CASSLTDGDYEQYF	TGTGCCAGCAGCTTAACCGACGGAGACTACGAGCAGTACTTC
TRBV14	.	.	TRBJ1-3	CASSPAGTVGSGNTIYF	TGTGCCAGCAGCCCGGCGGGTACGGTCGGCTCTGGAAACACCATATATTTT
TRBV27	.	.	TRBJ1-2	CASSGMARNYGYTF	TGTGCCAGCAGCGGCATGGCGAGGAACTATGGCTACACCTTC
TRBV30	.	.	TRBJ1-2	CAWSVLSGQYGYTF	TGTGCCTGGAGTGTACTGTCTGGACAGTATGGCTACACCTTC
TRBV14	TRBD1	.	TRBJ1-2	CASSPGQGYGYTF	TGTGCCAGCAGCCCTGGACAGGGTTATGGCTACACCTTC
TRBV7-6	.	.	TRBJ1-2	CASSLTPQGNYGYTF	TGTGCCAGCAGCCTCACCCCACAGGGAAACTATGGCTACACCTTC
TRBV7-2	.	once	TRBJ2-6	CASSLGPGGGANVLTF	TGTGCCAGCAGCTTAGGGCCGGGGGGCGGGGCCAACGTCCTGACTTTC
TRBV10-3	TRBD2	.	TRBJ2-1	CAITGLAGGTYNEQFF	TGTGCCATCACCGGACTAGCGGGAGGTACCTACAATGAGCAGTTCTTC
TRBV21-1	.	.	TRBJ2-4	CASSIPGMAGKDFLPLAKNIQYF	TGTGCCAGCAGCATACCCGGTATGGCGGGGAAGGACTTTTTGCCGCTAGCCAAAAACATTCAGTACTTC
TRBV7-6	.	medium-sized	TRBJ2-2	CASSLASDSTGELFF	TGTGCCAGCAGCTTAGCATCTGACAGTACCGGGGAGCTGTTTTTT
TRBV7-9	.	.	TRBJ1-3	CASSRDFSGNTIYF	TGTGCCAGCAGCCGGGACTTCTCTGGAAACACCATATATTTT
TRBV19	.	.	TRBJ2-7	CASSPPARQGNYEQYF	TGTGCCAGTAGTCCGCCCGCTCGGCAGGGAAACTACGAGCAGTACTTC
TRBV10-3	TRBD1	once	TRBJ1-1	CAISESRGKGTEAFF	TGTGCCATCAGTGAGTCCAGGGGGAAGGGCACTGAAGCTTTCTTT
TRBV5-4	TRBD2	.	TRBJ2-7	CASSPRTSDYEQYF	TGTGCCAGCAGCCCAAGGACTAGCGACTACGAGCAGTACTTC
TRBV27	TRBD1	.	TRBJ2-7	CASSLSRRGLYEQYF	TGTGCCAGCAGTTTATCGCGCAGGGGGCTATACGAGCAGTACTTC
TRBV5-1	.	.	TRBJ2-6	CASTGNSGANVLTF	TGCGCCAGCACCGGGAACTCGGGGGCCAACGTCCTGACTTTC
TRBV27	TRBD2	few	TRBJ2-3	CASSLPSGSGTDTQYF	TGTGCCAGCAGTTTACCTAGCGGGAGCGGGACAGATACGCAGTATTTT
TRBV5-4	.	.	TRBJ1-4	CACGDYNEKLFF	TGTGCCTGCGGGGACTATAATGAAAAACTGTTTTTT
TRBV28	.	.	TRBJ1-2	CASSLTAVNGYTF	TGTGCCAGCAGTTTGACAGCCGTTAATGGCTACACCTTC
TRBV19	.	.	TRBJ1-2	CASNQGPAGYTF	TGTGCCAGTAATCAGGGCCCCGCTGGCTACACCTTC
TRBV4-2	.	.	TRBJ1-2	CASSQDRQANYGYTF	TGTGCCAGCAGCCAAGATCGACAGGCTAACTATGGCTACACCTTC
TRBV19	.	.	TRBJ2-3	CASSLDFRSDTQYF	TGTGCCAGTAGTCTGGACTTTAGGTCAGATACGCAGTATTTT
TRBV30	.	medium-sized	TRBJ2-7	CAYDRTYEQYF	TGTGCCTACGACAGGACCTACGAGCAGTACTTC
TRBV11-2	.	.	TRBJ2-7	CASSLGKMGLSYEQYF	TGTGCCAGCAGCTTAGGGAAGATGGGACTTAGCTACGAGCAGTACTTC
TRBV5-1	TRBD1	.	TRBJ2-3	CASSLKQGPTDTQYF	TGCGCCAGCAGCTTGAAACAGGGGCCCACAGATACGCAGTATTTT
TRBV7-8	.	few	TRBJ2-2	CASSHYGELFF	TGTGCCAGCAGCCATTACGGGGAGCTGTTTTTT
TRBV11-2	TRBD1	.	TRBJ1-1	CASSSFFGQASEAFF	TGTGCCAGCAGCTCTTTCTTCGGACAGGCCTCTGAAGCTTTCTTT
TRBV11-2	TRBD1	.	TRBJ1-1	CASSLTQRGLFTEAFF	TGTGCCAGCAGCTTGACCCAGAGGGGGCTCTTCACTGAAGCTTTCTTT